This T cell receptor (beta chain) originates from a study of post-analysis software for immune sequencing data. Findings of the study overall: Higher frequency in patients than in controls was seen for roughly five TRBV segments, with TRBV5-6, TRBV5-1 and TRBV20-1 among them.

This CDR3 region has 17 residues. V was trimmed by 6 bases and J by 4 bases, leaving 22 bases between them. Germline V gene lookup returns CDR1 WNHNN and CDR2 SYGVQD (reference sequence). A word on this clonotype: The antigen remains unidentified.

cDNA libraries of TCR beta carried unique molecular identifiers. Hundreds of thousands of cDNA molecules came from about 1 to 10 million T cells. One entry per CDR3 protein, called by TCRdb with MiXCR from the PCR reads. The repertoire holds 400,000 to 500,000 distinct CDR3 sequences, approximately 37% seen once, with approximately 7.1% in the top ten. This receptor was taken from a girl aged 2 to 9 with multiple sclerosis. The chain is built from TRBV10-1 and TRBJ1-5; D is possibly TRBD1 (5 bases). Sequences were obtained from blood. The DNA of the CDR3 is TGCGCCAGCAGCCAACATCGGCAAAAAAGGGGAAATCAGCCCCAGCATTTT. Translation: CASSQHRQKRGNQPQHF.